This T cell receptor (beta chain) was documented in a study of cytomegalovirus exposure and HLA in healthy donors. Study-level background: A subsequent analysis stated that the roughly 130 validation repertoires were run on the same platform as the roughly 670 first-cohort repertoires.

Sequenced by immunoSEQ multiplex PCR; TCRdb stores in-frame clones only, minus some. The sample has under 200,000 clones; nearly 90% are singletons. Comments on this clone: Antigen specificity is unknown.

Findings and caveats of the study: Cytomegalovirus status was reportedly diagnosed by the classifier with high sensitivity and specificity. A few chains tied to CMV proved CMV antigen-specific in vitro. Cytomegalovirus association was assigned to more than 150 TCR beta chains.

Sample: PBMCs. This receptor was obtained from a man between 18 and 35 years old in good health and CMV-seropositive.

CDR3 sequence (DNA): TGTGCCATCAGCCGCGGGACAGGGGGGACAGATACGCAGTATTTT. It is translated as CAISRGTGGTDTQYF. The V gene is TRBV10-3, the J gene TRBJ2-3; 11 bases map to TRBD1. CDR1 and CDR2 from the germline V gene are ENHRY and SYGVKD. CDR3 length equals 15 residues. V shed 6 bases, J shed 3 bases, and the junction held 5 bases outside the gene matches.